This T cell receptor beta chain was captured by sequencing in a study of PD-1 blockade in classical Hodgkin lymphoma. This CDR3 spans 17 amino acids. V trimming: 0 bases; J trimming: 4 bases; junction bases outside the gene matches: 4. Germline V gene data show CDR1 as SGHRS and CDR2 as YFSETQ. Sequenced by immunoSEQ multiplex PCR; TCRdb stores in-frame clones only, minus some. The repertoire has tens of thousands of clones, over 75% of them found once; the top ten carry about an eighth. The patients all showed relapse after autologous stem cell transplantation, while their brentuximab vedotin exposure varied.

The receptor comes from a human donor with classical Hodgkin lymphoma. The J gene is TRBJ2-1, the V gene TRBV5-1, with TRBD2 matching over 13 bases. The material was peripheral blood mononuclear cells (PBMCs), obtained at baseline. In nucleotides, the CDR3 is TGCGCCAGCAGCTTGGATGGGACTAGCGGGGTATACAATGAGCAGTTCTTC. This translates into CASSLDGTSGVYNEQFF. The full variable domain, its missing parts supplied by reference TRBV5-1 and TRBJ2-1, is KAGVTQTPRYLIKTRGQQVTLSCSPISGHRSVSWYQQTPGQGLQFLFEYFSETQRNKGNFPGRFSGRQFSNSRSEMNVSTLELGDSALYLCASSLDGTSGVYNEQFFGPGTRLTVL.